The T cell receptor beta chain described here comes from a study of T cell clones after liver transplantation. Study at large: Third-party-reactive TCRbeta sequences from pre-transplant mixed lymphocyte reactions served as antigen-independent comparators. Subjects received no induction therapy and standard immunosuppression until randomization at 12-24 months post-transplant.

This clone appeared a single time. Its antigen is unknown. Sorting of unstimulated PBMCs yielded separate CD3+CD4+ and CD3+CD8+ fractions. Produced via immunoSEQ multiplex PCR; TCRdb's table is partial and in-frame only. The data contain around 77,000 clones, 80% of them seen just once; the ten biggest clones take up approximately 0.8%. Broader study findings: Rather than being deleted, graft donor-reactive T cells may have moved into the graft.

The ends lost 7 bases at V and 0 bases at J; junction bases unmatched: 12. This CDR3 has 17 amino acids. The TCR sequence derives from a human patient who received a liver transplant. Some T cells here may be from the graft donor. The sample in question was CD4+ T cells from blood, obtained 12 months after liver transplant. The gene calls are TRBV5-3 and TRBJ2-3; 9 nucleotides align to TRBD2. TRBV5-3 is marked as an open reading frame, function uncertain. The CDR3 DNA sequence: TGTGCCAGACAAACTAGCGGGTATACCACTAGCACAGATACGCAGTATTTT. Translated, it gives CARQTSGYTTSTDTQYF.